The clone carrying this TCR beta chain was recorded only once. What it recognizes is unknown. This entry belongs to a study of cytomegalovirus exposure and HLA in healthy donors. Findings and caveats of the study: Rarity held for most TCR sequences, but there were some public TCRs that occurred in many donors. Using the classifier, cytomegalovirus status was reportedly diagnosed with high specificity and sensitivity. A list of 150 or so TCR beta chains associated with cytomegalovirus was given.

Some clones are missing from TCRdb's copy, which holds only in-frame ones; the method was immunoSEQ multiplex PCR. The sample consists of hundreds of thousands of clones, around 87% of them appearing once. Germline V gene lookup returns CDR1 SGHVS and CDR2 FQNEAQ. This CDR3 spans 14 amino acids. Trimming removed 4 bases from V and 4 bases from J, with 14 bases in between. The origin of this receptor is a woman in her 30s in good health and CMV-seropositive. The sequenced sample was PBMCs. This sequence joins TRBV7-8 and TRBJ2-7, with a possible D match to TRBD2 (6 bases). CDR3 in amino acids: CASSSRGEIYEQYF. Written as DNA, the CDR3 is TGTGCCAGCAGCTCCCGCGGGGAAATATACGAGCAGTACTTC.